Following are 19 T cell receptor beta chains from one sample sequenced in a study of breast tumors, draining lymph nodes, adjacent tissues. Breast cancer patients provided tissue from their axillary draining lymph nodes. TCRdb reanalysed the multiplex PCR reads using MiXCR and keeps one entry per CDR3 protein. There are 150,000 to 200,000 distinct CDR3 sequences in the sample; over 25% occur only once, and roughly 4.3% lies in the top ten. Sequencing used axillary lymph node tissue. Receptors originate from a female donor with breast cancer. Some clones in this sample may be carry-over from other donors' samples.

This clonotype was counted only a few times. The junction departs from germline at one end; a sequencing error may be responsible. The chain uses TRBV6-5 and TRBJ2-7; TRBD1 might be the D (7 bases). This CDR3 is built from 16 residues. CDR1 is MNHEY and CDR2 is SVGAGI in the germline V gene. CDR3 DNA: TGTGCCAGCAGTCACTCAGGCTGGCAGGGGGGTTACGAGCAGTACTTC. Translation: CASSHSGWQGGYEQYF.

This clonotype was observed at least ten times. The gene calls are TRBV3-1 and TRBJ2-7; TRBD2 agrees at 10 bases. The CDR3 contains 18 residues. J was trimmed by 2 bases and V by 3 bases; bases with no gene match: 13. CDR1 and CDR2 from the germline V gene are LGHDT and YNNKEL (reference sequence). The CDR3 protein is CASSQQYQSSGRAYEQYF. The CDR3 bases are TGTGCCAGCAGCCAGCAGTACCAGTCTAGCGGGAGAGCCTACGAGCAGTACTTC.

This clonotype was observed at least ten times. The chain combines TRBV5-6 with TRBJ2-7; 8 nucleotides agree with TRBD2. V was pared by 6 bases and J by 0 bases, with 5 bases of the junction left unmatched. Germline V gene lookup returns CDR1 SGHDT and CDR2 YYEEEE. The CDR3 length is 14 residues. In nucleotides, the CDR3 is TGTGCCAGCAAGGAGCGGGGGAGCTCCTACGAGCAGTACTTC. Translating it yields CASKERGSSYEQYF.

This clonotype was found many times. The rearrangement joins TRBV7-6 to TRBJ2-5; D ambiguous. The CDR3 is 12 residues long. V dropped 3 bases and J dropped 0 bases, with 2 bases sitting between them. CDR1 is SGHVS, CDR2 FNYEAQ, per germline. DNA of the CDR3: TGTGCCAGCAGCTTGTACCAAGAGACCCAGTACTTC. Protein: CASSLYQETQYF.

For this clonotype: A much more abundant neighbour one base away suggests this may be a read error. This chain connects TRBV5-8 to TRBJ2-5; perhaps D is TRBD1 or TRBD2 (5 bases each). This CDR3 is built from 14 residues. Germline assignment: CDR1 SGHTS and CDR2 YDEGEE. V lost 4 bases and J lost 4, with 14 bases in between. The CDR3 nucleotides are TGTGCCAGCAGCCCCTCGGGGCCCAGAGAGACCCAGTACTTC. Translation gives CASSPSGPRETQYF.

This clonotype was observed many times. V usage is TRBV7-9 and J usage is TRBJ2-7, with TRBD1 matching 9 bases. The junction had 4 bases not matched to a gene; V was cut back by 3 bases and J by 4 bases. The CDR3 loop spans 14 amino acids. CDR1 and CDR2 (germline): SEHNR, FQNEAQ (reference sequence). The CDR3 DNA reads as TGTGCCAGCAGCTTTACAGGGGGCTGGTACGAGCAGTACTTC. Its protein product is CASSFTGGWYEQYF.

This chain connects TRBV20-1 to TRBJ1-1, with D tentatively TRBD1 (6 bases). Germline CDR1 DFQATT, CDR2 SNEGSKA (reference sequence). V lost 4 bases and J lost 1, with 13 bases in between. CDR3 size: 14 residues. CDR3 bases: TGCAGTGCTACCGAGGGGGGGGCGAACACTGAAGCTTTCTTT. Encoded protein: CSATEGGANTEAFF.

This clonotype was found a few times. The chain recombines TRBV19 with TRBJ2-1; TRBD2 agrees at 12 bases. Trimming at V came to 8 bases and at J to 8 bases, leaving 7 bases not matched to a gene. The CDR3 spans 14 residues. CDR1 is LNHDA, CDR2 SQIVND, per germline (reference sequence). This CDR3 is CASAASGGEDEQFF. The CDR3 bases are TGTGCCAGTGCGGCTAGCGGGGGGGAGGATGAGCAGTTCTTC.

This clonotype was detected ten times or more. The rearrangement uses TRBV10-3 and TRBJ1-2, with a tentative D call TRBD1 (6 bases). The length of the CDR3 is 13 residues. The V gene's germline CDR1 is ENHRY and CDR2 SYGVKD. With 10 bases removed from V and 0 bases from J, the gap between germline ends came to 12 bases. Written as DNA, the CDR3 is TGTGCCACCGGCAGGGGAGCTAACTATGGCTACACCTTC. Its translation: CATGRGANYGYTF.

A remark on this clonotype: A much larger clone sits a single nucleotide away, making a read error possible. V gene TRBV5-1 combines with J gene TRBJ2-5, with a tentative D call TRBD2 (5 bases). This CDR3 has 15 amino acids. Germline lookup yields CDR1 SGHRS and CDR2 YFSETQ. The CDR3 bases are TGCGCCAGCAGCTTAGTTTCCAACGGAGGAGAGACCCGGTACTTC. Protein sequence: CASSLVSNGGETRYF.

The V and J genes are TRBV6-6 and TRBJ1-2; 7 bases agree with TRBD1. CDR3 length equals 14 residues. Losses at the gene ends were 7 bases for V and 5 bases for J; bases not matched to a gene: 10. Germline CDR1 MNHNY, CDR2 SVGAGI (reference sequence). CDR3 sequence (DNA): TGTGCCAGCAAGGGCCCGGGACAGCTATATGGCTACACCTTC. Protein product: CASKGPGQLYGYTF.

This chain links TRBV2 with TRBJ1-5; 9 bases match TRBD1. Trimming at V came to 6 bases and at J to 3 bases, leaving 6 bases not matched to a gene. Germline CDR1 SNHLY, CDR2 FYNNEI. The CDR3 extends over 15 amino acids. In nucleotides, the CDR3 is TGTGCCAGCAGGGACAGGGGACAGGTCAATCAGCCCCAGCATTTT. Translated: CASRDRGQVNQPQHF.

The chain has TRBV30 and TRBJ2-6; D unresolved. With 0 bases removed from V and 4 bases from J, the gap between germline ends came to 4 bases. The CDR3 contains 13 residues. Germline-derived CDR1 and CDR2 are GTSNPN and SVGIG (reference sequence). Here the CDR3 DNA reads TGTGCCTGGAGTGTACAGGGGGCCAACGTCCTGACTTTC. Amino acids: CAWSVQGANVLTF.

This clonotype is categorized as medium-sized. The chain has TRBV7-9 and TRBJ1-2, with unresolved D. The CDR3 runs 14 residues. Germline assignment: CDR1 SEHNR and CDR2 FQNEAQ (reference sequence). Deletions cut 4 bases from V and 3 bases from J, with 12 bases between. Here the CDR3 DNA reads TGTGCCAGCAGCTCCTCCTCGGCCCACTATGGCTACACCTTC. Residues: CASSSSSAHYGYTF.

To note about this clonotype: A much bigger clone sits one base away, suggesting this may be a read error. The rearrangement uses TRBV20-1 and TRBJ2-7; 10 bases align to TRBD2. V shed 6 bases and J 5 bases; nucleotides not matched to a gene: 13. This CDR3 has 15 amino acids. Germline CDR1 reads DFQATT; CDR2 reads SNEGSKA (reference sequence). The CDR3 protein is CSARALAGVAHEQYF. The CDR3 DNA follows: TGCAGTGCCCGGGCCCTAGCGGGAGTTGCTCACGAGCAGTACTTC.

Of note for this clonotype: This may come from a read error, since a much larger clone is one base off. The conserved phenylalanine or tryptophan normally closing the CDR3 is absent here, so this likely arose from a read error. V and J are TRBV20-1 and TRBJ2-1; 9 bases are a match to TRBD2. The CDR3 has 17 amino acids. With V trimmed by 3 bases and J by 3 bases, 12 bases remained unmatched. The V gene's germline CDR1 is DFQATT and CDR2 SNEGSKA (reference sequence). CDR3 residues: CSASGFTSGRNYNEQFL. The CDR3 region has the DNA TGCAGTGCTAGTGGGTTCACCAGCGGGAGGAACTACAATGAGCAGTTCCTC.

This clonotype was counted at least ten times. The V and J genes are TRBV20-1 and TRBJ2-1, with a possible D match to TRBD1 (6 bases). Trimming took off 1 base at V and 2 bases at J, with 12 bases between the two ends. CDR3 length: 15 residues. Germline assignment: CDR1 DFQATT and CDR2 SNEGSKA (reference sequence). CDR3 protein: CSARVQGWPYNEQFF. The CDR3 DNA is TGCAGTGCTAGAGTACAGGGTTGGCCCTACAATGAGCAGTTCTTC.

This chain joins TRBV10-3 and TRBJ1-5, with D possibly being TRBD1 (5 bases). Germline CDR1 reads ENHRY; CDR2 reads SYGVKD. The CDR3 length is 14 residues. The V end lost 2 bases, the J end lost 14 bases, and 19 bases lay between the germline ends. CDR3: CAISEEAGVGYEHF. CDR3 bases: TGTGCCATCAGTGAGGAGGCGGGGGTAGGCTACGAGCATTTT.

This clonotype was observed at least ten times. The chain employs TRBV2 and TRBJ2-3; tentative D call: TRBD1 (5 bases). The CDR3 length is 15 residues. V dropped 3 bases and J dropped 3 bases, with 13 bases sitting between them. Germline-derived CDR1 and CDR2 are SNHLY and FYNNEI. The CDR3 here is CASSDDLGRTDTQYF. CDR3 coding DNA: TGTGCCAGCAGTGACGACTTGGGGCGGACAGATACGCAGTATTTT.